The 20 T cell receptor beta chains reported below all come from one sample, sequenced in a study of shared clonotypes between healthy human individuals. The table came from immunoSEQ multiplex PCR; TCRdb's copy has only in-frame clones and leaves some out. Of 2.5 million or so clones listed, around nine tenths are singletons. The sequenced sample was naive CD4+ T cells sorted from blood. Stated subset: CD45RA+ positively selected. The receptors were sampled from a man younger than 35 in good health.

The gene calls are TRBV2 and TRBJ2-3, with 10 positions matching TRBD2. This CDR3 has 16 amino acids. Germline CDR1 is SNHLY and CDR2 is FYNNEI. V shed 1 base and J 2 bases; nucleotides not matched to a gene: 3. CDR3 amino acids: CASSEDSGRTTDTQYF. The DNA of the CDR3 is TGTGCCAGCAGTGAAGATAGCGGGAGGACCACAGATACGCAGTATTTT.

J is TRBJ1-5 and V is TRBV28, with a weak D call TRBD1 (5 bases). CDR1 and CDR2 (germline): MDHEN, SYDVKM. The CDR3 runs 13 residues. The V gene lost 11 bases and the J gene lost 6 bases, with 17 bases spanning the gap. The CDR3 nucleotides are TGTGCCGGCCAGCGGGGGATGGGTCAGCCCCAGCATTTT. This codes for CAGQRGMGQPQHF.

The chain has TRBV5-1 and TRBJ1-2; 7 bases agree with TRBD1. Germline V lookup: CDR1 SGHRS, CDR2 YFSETQ. Germline trimming cut 4 bases from V and 5 bases from J; bases unmatched to any gene: 5. This CDR3 comprises 13 residues. CDR3 loop: CASSTGQVYGYTF. DNA for the CDR3: TGCGCCAGCAGCACAGGACAGGTTTATGGCTACACCTTC. Complete variable domain (other parts from reference TRBV5-1 and TRBJ1-2): KAGVTQTPRYLIKTRGQQVTLSCSPISGHRSVSWYQQTPGQGLQFLFEYFSETQRNKGNFPGRFSGRQFSNSRSEMNVSTLELGDSALYLCASSTGQVYGYTFGSGTRLTVV.

The chain has TRBV27 and TRBJ2-2; unclear D gene. CDR1 is MNHEY and CDR2 is SMNVEV in the germline V gene (reference sequence). The CDR3 sequence is 16 residues long. V lost 2 bases and J lost 5, with 15 bases in between. The DNA of the CDR3 is TGTGCCAGCAGTTTAATGGGATGGTATGAGACCGGGGAGCTGTTTTTT. Protein: CASSLMGWYETGELFF.

The gene calls are TRBV30 and TRBJ1-4; no reliable D call. Trimming pared 5 bases from V and 4 bases from J, leaving 5 bases between. The CDR3 loop spans 11 amino acids. Looked up from germline, CDR1 is GTSNPN and CDR2 is SVGIG (reference sequence). The CDR3 loop is CAWAYNEKLFF. The CDR3 DNA reads TGTGCCTGGGCTTATAATGAAAAACTGTTTTTT. Based on the CDR3 plus reference TRBV30 and TRBJ1-4, the full variable domain is SQTIHQWPATLVQPVGSPLSLECTVEGTSNPNLYWYRQAAGRGLQLLFYSVGIGQISSEVPQNLSASRPQDRQFILSSKKLLLSDSGFYLCAWAYNEKLFFGSGTQLSVL.

The chain joins TRBV10-3 to TRBJ2-6, with D unclear. Trimming left V 7 bases short and J 0 bases short, with 4 bases between. In germline, CDR1 is ENHRY, CDR2 SYGVKD. The CDR3 totals 13 residues. CDR3 region: CAIMPSGANVLTF. The CDR3 coding sequence is TGTGCCATCATGCCCTCTGGGGCCAACGTCCTGACTTTC.

The rearrangement joins TRBV7-9 to TRBJ1-3; D unclear. V was pared by 0 bases and J by 4 bases, with 10 bases between. CDR3 length equals 15 residues. Looked up from germline, CDR1 is SEHNR and CDR2 is FQNEAQ (reference sequence). The CDR3 region is CASSLASAEGNTIYF. The CDR3 DNA is TGTGCCAGCAGCTTAGCCTCCGCGGAGGGAAACACCATATATTTT.

As concerns this clone: The same CDR3 also results from other DNA sequences found in this sample. The V and J genes are TRBV18 and TRBJ2-7; a possible D gene is TRBD2 (6 bases). V was pared by 0 bases and J by 0 bases, with 9 bases between. The germline V gene has CDR1 KGHSH and CDR2 LQKENI. The CDR3 extends over 15 amino acids. The CDR3 spells CASSPPSGSSYEQYF. CDR3 nucleotides: TGTGCCAGCTCACCACCTAGCGGAAGCTCCTACGAGCAGTACTTC.

The chain combines TRBV18 with TRBJ1-3, with 7 bases fitting TRBD1. The junction had 6 bases not matched to a gene; V was cut back by 6 bases and J by 4 bases. The CDR3 consists of 14 residues. CDR1 and CDR2 from the germline V gene are KGHSH and LQKENI. The CDR3 sequence: CASSSKGAGNTIYF. The CDR3 bases are TGTGCCAGCTCCTCAAAGGGGGCCGGAAACACCATATATTTT.

The chain recombines TRBV5-1 with TRBJ2-7; D is perhaps TRBD1 or TRBD2 (5 bases each). The CDR3 is 15 residues long. The germline V and J ends were trimmed by 0 bases and 5 bases, with 15 bases remaining between them. Germline values: CDR1 SGHRS, CDR2 YFSETQ. CDR3 loop: CASSLVAQGANEQYF. The CDR3 DNA reads as TGCGCCAGCAGCTTGGTGGCGCAGGGAGCGAACGAGCAGTACTTC.

The chain recombines TRBV10-3 with TRBJ2-7, with D possibly being TRBD1 or TRBD2 (5 bases each). The CDR3 runs 15 residues. Trimming left V 5 bases short and J 2 bases short, with 16 bases between. The germline V gene has CDR1 ENHRY and CDR2 SYGVKD. CDR3 amino acids: CAISSPGRGTYEQYF. The CDR3 nucleotides are TGTGCCATCAGTAGCCCGGGACGGGGAACCTACGAGCAGTACTTC.

The CDR3 DNA follows: TGTGCCAGCAGCTCGACAGGGGGAAAAGAAGAAAAACTGTTTTTT. As protein: CASSSTGGKEEKLFF. The V call is TRBV14, the J call TRBJ1-4; 9 bases agree with TRBD1. V lost 5 bases, J lost 8 bases, and 9 bases stayed unmatched. Germline CDR1 reads SGHDN; CDR2 reads FVKESK. The CDR3 has 15 amino acids.

The chain recombines TRBV5-1 with TRBJ2-1; D gene uncertain. The CDR3 contains 15 residues. The V and J ends lost 0 bases and 6 bases respectively, with 13 bases between them. Germline CDR1 and CDR2: SGHRS and YFSETQ. CDR3 sequence reads: CASSLAGSPSNEQFF. In DNA form, the CDR3 reads TGCGCCAGCAGCTTGGCCGGGTCCCCCTCCAATGAGCAGTTCTTC.

This clone was found once. V and J are TRBV30 and TRBJ2-5; the D gene is possibly TRBD2 (5 bases). The germline gives CDR1 GTSNPN, CDR2 SVGIG (reference sequence). V dropped 2 bases and J dropped 1 base, with 17 bases sitting between them. The length of the CDR3 is 16 residues. The chain's CDR3 is CAWSTLLEALQETQYF. The CDR3 DNA reads TGTGCCTGGAGTACCCTTCTGGAGGCCCTCCAAGAGACCCAGTACTTC.

This chain uses TRBV5-6 with TRBJ1-5, with a weak D call TRBD1 (5 bases). Germline CDR1 SGHDT, CDR2 YYEEEE. V was trimmed by 0 bases and J by 0 bases, leaving 10 bases between them. The CDR3 length is 16 residues. Here the CDR3 DNA reads TGTGCCAGCAGCTTGGCGGGGACCCTTAGCAATCAGCCCCAGCATTTT. Encoded protein: CASSLAGTLSNQPQHF.

The CDR3 sequence is CASSDGVSTDTQYF. In DNA form, the CDR3 reads TGTGCCAGCAGTGATGGGGTTTCCACAGATACGCAGTATTTT. The chain links TRBV6-1 to TRBJ2-3, with no clear D. The V gene's germline CDR1 is MNHNS and CDR2 SASEGT. There are 14 residues in the CDR3. V lost 3 bases and J 2 bases, leaving 9 bases between the germline ends.

The chain recombines TRBV11-2 with TRBJ2-3; 14 bases line up with TRBD2. The CDR3 has 17 amino acids. Losses at the gene ends were 4 bases for V and 8 bases for J; bases not matched to a gene: 11. Germline V CDR1 and CDR2: SGHAT, FQNNGV. The CDR3 reads CASSSDGTSGSRGTQYF. As DNA, the CDR3 is TGTGCCAGCAGCTCCGATGGGACTAGCGGGAGTAGGGGTACGCAGTATTTT.

The CDR3 here is CASSDWERDIQYF. The DNA of the CDR3 is TGTGCCAGCAGTGACTGGGAACGGGACATTCAGTACTTC. The V gene is TRBV2, the J gene TRBJ2-4; no clear D. Trimming removed 3 bases from V and 8 bases from J, with 11 bases in between. CDR3 length: 13 amino acids. Germline assignment: CDR1 SNHLY and CDR2 FYNNEI.

Concerning this clone itself: Other DNA sequences in this specimen translate into the identical CDR3. V and J are TRBV28 and TRBJ2-7, with 7 nucleotides matching TRBD1. V lost 6 bases, J lost 2 bases, and 4 bases stayed unmatched. The germline gives CDR1 MDHEN, CDR2 SYDVKM. The CDR3 is 13 residues long. CDR3 in amino acids: CASRTTGTYEQYF. CDR3 nucleotide sequence: TGTGCCAGCAGGACGACAGGGACCTACGAGCAGTACTTC.

V and J are TRBV19 and TRBJ2-1; 8 bases are a match to TRBD2. The CDR3 runs 14 residues. V shed 2 bases and J 6 bases; nucleotides not matched to a gene: 3. Germline V gives CDR1 LNHDA, CDR2 SQIVND (reference sequence). The CDR3 DNA reads TGTGCCAGTAGTATACTTCTAGCGGGCAATGAGCAGTTCTTC. It codes for CASSILLAGNEQFF.